The rows below give T cell receptor beta chains drawn from one sample of a study of T-cell reconstitution after alpha-beta-depleted transplantation in children. TCRdb passed the PCR reads through MiXCR, listing each CDR3 protein once. The sample lists about 690,000 distinct CDR3 sequences, approximately 15% seen once, with 1.1% in the top ten. This sample comprised PBMCs from the stem cell graft donor, obtained from the stem cell graft. Source of these receptors: a human donor who donated a stem cell graft to a child with acute myeloid leukemia. Both conserved end residues are part of each CDR3. Each record gives: clone size, V gene, J gene, CDR3 protein. Clone size, where shown, is once, few, many, or a class for clones that have expanded.

>many|TRBV7-2|TRBJ2-7
CASSSQGLASTYEQYF
>many|TRBV20-1|TRBJ2-2
CSARDLARAGELFF
>many|TRBV12-3/TRBV12-4|TRBJ1-6
CASSLALHSPLHF
>.|TRBV11-1|TRBJ2-3
CASSLVVLRAGSTDTQYF
>.|TRBV30|TRBJ1-5
CAWTDDSNQPQHF
>.|TRBV13|TRBJ2-3
CASSLGREDTQYF
>many|TRBV5-6|TRBJ2-2
CASSLTGEWNTGELFF
>many|TRBV7-2|TRBJ1-2
CASSLQRRGYTF
>.|TRBV7-2|TRBJ1-3
CASSRPRQGSSGNTIYF
>.|TRBV6-6|TRBJ1-4
CASSYLGGEKLFF
>many|TRBV20-1|TRBJ2-3
CSAVTSGGSTDTQYF
>many|TRBV29-1|TRBJ1-1
CSAGWTEAFF
>few|TRBV27|TRBJ1-2
CASSLVSGTNYGYTF
>.|TRBV20-1|TRBJ2-3
CCARDDGLAGHTDTQYF